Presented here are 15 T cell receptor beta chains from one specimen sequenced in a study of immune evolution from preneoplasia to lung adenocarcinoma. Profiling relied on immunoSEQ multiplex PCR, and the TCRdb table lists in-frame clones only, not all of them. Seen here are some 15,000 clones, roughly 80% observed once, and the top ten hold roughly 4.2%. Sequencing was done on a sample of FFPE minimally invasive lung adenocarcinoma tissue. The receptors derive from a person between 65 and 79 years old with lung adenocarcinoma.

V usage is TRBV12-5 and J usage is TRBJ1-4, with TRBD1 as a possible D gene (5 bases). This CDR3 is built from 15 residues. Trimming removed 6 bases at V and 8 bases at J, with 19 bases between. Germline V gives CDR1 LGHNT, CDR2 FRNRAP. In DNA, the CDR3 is TGTGCTAGTGGGCCCCCAGTCAGAAAGGGGGAAAAACTGTTTTTT. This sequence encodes CASGPPVRKGEKLFF.

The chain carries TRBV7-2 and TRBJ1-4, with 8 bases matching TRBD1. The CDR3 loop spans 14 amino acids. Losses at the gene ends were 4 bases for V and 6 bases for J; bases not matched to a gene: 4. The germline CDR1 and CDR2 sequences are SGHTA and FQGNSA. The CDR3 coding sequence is TGTGCCAGCAGCTCACAGGGGGGCGATGAAAAACTGTTTTTT. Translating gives CASSSQGGDEKLFF. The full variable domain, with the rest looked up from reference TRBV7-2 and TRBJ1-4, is GAGVSQSPSNKVTEKGKDVELRCDPISGHTALYWYRQSLGQGLEFLIYFQGNSAPDKSGLPSDRFSAERTGGSVSTLTIQRTQQEDSAVYLCASSSQGGDEKLFFGSGTQLSVL.

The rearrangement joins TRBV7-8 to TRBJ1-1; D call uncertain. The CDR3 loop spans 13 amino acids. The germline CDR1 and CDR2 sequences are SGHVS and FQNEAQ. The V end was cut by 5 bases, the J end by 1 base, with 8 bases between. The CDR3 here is CASSPNRNTEAFF. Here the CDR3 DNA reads TGTGCCAGCAGCCCCAACAGGAACACTGAAGCTTTCTTT.

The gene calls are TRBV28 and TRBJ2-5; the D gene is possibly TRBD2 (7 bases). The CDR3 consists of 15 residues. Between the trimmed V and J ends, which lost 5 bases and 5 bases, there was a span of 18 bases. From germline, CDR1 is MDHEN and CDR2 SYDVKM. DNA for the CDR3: TGTGCCAGCAGTGGTCGCGGGGGCCCGGGGGAGACCCAGTACTTC. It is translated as CASSGRGGPGETQYF.

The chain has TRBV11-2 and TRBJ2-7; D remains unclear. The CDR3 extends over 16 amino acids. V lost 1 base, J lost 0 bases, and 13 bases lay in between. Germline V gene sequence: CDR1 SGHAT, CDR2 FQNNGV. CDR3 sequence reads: CASSLVGRASSYEQYF. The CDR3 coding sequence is TGTGCCAGCAGCTTAGTAGGACGGGCCAGCTCCTACGAGCAGTACTTC.

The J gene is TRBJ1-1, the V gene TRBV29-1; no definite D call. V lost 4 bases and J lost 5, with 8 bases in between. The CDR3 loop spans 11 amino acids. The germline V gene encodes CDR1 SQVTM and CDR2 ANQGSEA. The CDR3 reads CSVGGRTEAFF. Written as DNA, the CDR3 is TGCAGCGTTGGTGGCCGAACTGAAGCTTTCTTT.

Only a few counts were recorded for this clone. CDR3 in amino acids: CASSETWDQYF. The DNA of the CDR3 is TGTGCCAGCAGTGAAACGTGGGACCAGTACTTC. The V gene is TRBV2, the J gene TRBJ2-5; D call uncertain. The length of the CDR3 is 11 residues. The V end was cut by 2 bases, the J end by 10 bases, with 8 bases between. Germline CDR1 is SNHLY and CDR2 is FYNNEI.

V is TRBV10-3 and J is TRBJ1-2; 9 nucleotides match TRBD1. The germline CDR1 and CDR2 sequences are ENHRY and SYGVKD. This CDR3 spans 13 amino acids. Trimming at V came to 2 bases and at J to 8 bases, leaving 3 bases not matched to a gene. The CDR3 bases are TGTGCCATCAGTGAGACGACAGGGGGAGGCTACACCTTC. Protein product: CAISETTGGGYTF.

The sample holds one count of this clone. The CDR3 nucleotides read TGTGCCACAAACGGGGGGCTGGTGGACACTGAAGCTTTCTTT. Its protein product is CATNGGLVDTEAFF. The chain employs TRBV10-3 and TRBJ1-1; D is perhaps TRBD1 (6 bases). Trimming removed 10 bases at V and 3 bases at J, with 18 bases between. CDR3 size: 14 residues. CDR1 is ENHRY and CDR2 is SYGVKD in the germline V gene.

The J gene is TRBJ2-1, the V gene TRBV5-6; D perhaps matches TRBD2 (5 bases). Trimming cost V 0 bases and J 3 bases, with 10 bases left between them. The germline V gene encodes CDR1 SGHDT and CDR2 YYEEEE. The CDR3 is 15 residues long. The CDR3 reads CASSLGGNDYNEQFF. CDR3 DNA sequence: TGTGCCAGCAGCTTGGGAGGGAATGACTACAATGAGCAGTTCTTC.

The CDR3 coding sequence is TGTGCCAGCAGTATTTTTGGGGCCAACGTCCTGACTTTC. Protein: CASSIFGANVLTF. The V gene is TRBV6-5, the J gene TRBJ2-6, with no clear D. Germline V gene lookup returns CDR1 MNHEY and CDR2 SVGAGI. The CDR3 runs 13 residues. V shed 5 bases and J shed 3 bases, with 5 bases lying between them.

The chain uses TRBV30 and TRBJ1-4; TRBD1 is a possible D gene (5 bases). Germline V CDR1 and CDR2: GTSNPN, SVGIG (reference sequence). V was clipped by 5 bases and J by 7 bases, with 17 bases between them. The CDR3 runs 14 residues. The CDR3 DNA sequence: TGTGCCTGGGAAACGGGACGGATGGGTGAAAAACTGTTTTTT. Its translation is CAWETGRMGEKLFF.

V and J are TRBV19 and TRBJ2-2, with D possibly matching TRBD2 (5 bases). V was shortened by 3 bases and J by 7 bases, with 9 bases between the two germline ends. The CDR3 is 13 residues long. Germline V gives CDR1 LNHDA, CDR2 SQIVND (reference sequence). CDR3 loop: CASSIGSVGELFF. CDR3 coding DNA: TGTGCCAGTAGTATTGGGAGCGTCGGGGAGCTGTTTTTT.

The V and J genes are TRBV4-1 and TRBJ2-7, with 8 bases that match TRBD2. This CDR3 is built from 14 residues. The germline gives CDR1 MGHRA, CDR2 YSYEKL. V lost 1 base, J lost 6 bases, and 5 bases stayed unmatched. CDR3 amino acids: CASSQGGGTREQYF. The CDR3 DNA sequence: TGCGCCAGCAGCCAAGGCGGGGGGACTCGCGAGCAGTACTTC.

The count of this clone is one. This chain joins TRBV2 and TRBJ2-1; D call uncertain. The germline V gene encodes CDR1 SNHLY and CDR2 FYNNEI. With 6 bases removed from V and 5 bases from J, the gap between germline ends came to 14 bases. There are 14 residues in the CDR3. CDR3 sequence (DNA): TGTGCCAGCAGCCCCGTTAGGGTAAACAATGAGCAGTTCTTC. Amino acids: CASSPVRVNNEQFF.